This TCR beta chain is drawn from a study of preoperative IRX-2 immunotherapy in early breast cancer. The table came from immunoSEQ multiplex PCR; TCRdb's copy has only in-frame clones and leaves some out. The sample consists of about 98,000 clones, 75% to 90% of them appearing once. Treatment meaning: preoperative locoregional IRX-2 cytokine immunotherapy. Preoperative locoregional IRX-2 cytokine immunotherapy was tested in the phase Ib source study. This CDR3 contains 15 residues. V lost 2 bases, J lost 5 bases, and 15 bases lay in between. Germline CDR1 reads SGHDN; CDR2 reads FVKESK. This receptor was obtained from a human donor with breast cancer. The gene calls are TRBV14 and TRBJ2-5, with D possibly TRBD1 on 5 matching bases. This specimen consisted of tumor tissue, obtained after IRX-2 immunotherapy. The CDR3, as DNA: TGTGCCAGCAGCCAAAAGTGGGGCAAGACGGAGACCCAGTACTTC. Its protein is CASSQKWGKTETQYF.